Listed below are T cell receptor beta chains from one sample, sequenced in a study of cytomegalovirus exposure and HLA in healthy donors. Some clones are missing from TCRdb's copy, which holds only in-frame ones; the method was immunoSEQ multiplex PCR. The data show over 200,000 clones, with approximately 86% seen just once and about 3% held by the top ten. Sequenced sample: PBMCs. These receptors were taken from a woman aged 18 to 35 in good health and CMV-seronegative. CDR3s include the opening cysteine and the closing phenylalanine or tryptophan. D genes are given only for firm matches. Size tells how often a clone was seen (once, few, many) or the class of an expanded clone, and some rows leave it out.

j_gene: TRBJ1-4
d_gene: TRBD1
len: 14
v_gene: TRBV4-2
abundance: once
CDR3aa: CASSPGDRGEKLFF
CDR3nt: TGTGCCAGCAGCCCCGGGGACAGGGGTGAAAAACTGTTTTTT

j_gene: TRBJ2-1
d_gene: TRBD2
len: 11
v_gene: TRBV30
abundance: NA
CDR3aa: CAWSVSGRSLF
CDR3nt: TGTGCCTGGAGTGTTAGCGGGAGGTCGCTCTTC

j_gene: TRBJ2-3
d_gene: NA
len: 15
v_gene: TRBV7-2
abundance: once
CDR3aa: CASGELALSTDTQYF
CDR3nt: TGTGCCAGCGGCGAGCTAGCGTTAAGCACAGATACGCAGTATTTT

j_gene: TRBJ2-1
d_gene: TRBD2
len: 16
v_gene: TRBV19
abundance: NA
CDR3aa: CASSIEGGRAVNEQFF
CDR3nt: TGTGCCAGTAGTATAGAGGGGGGGAGGGCCGTAAATGAGCAGTTCTTC

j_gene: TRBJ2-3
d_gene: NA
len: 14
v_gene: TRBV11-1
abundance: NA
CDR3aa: CASSRGGNTDTQYF
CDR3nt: TGTGCCAGCAGCCGAGGAGGTAACACAGATACGCAGTATTTT

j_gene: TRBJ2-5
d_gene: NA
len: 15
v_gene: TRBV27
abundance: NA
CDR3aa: CASSSNREVRETQYF
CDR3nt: TGTGCCAGCAGTTCCAACAGGGAAGTAAGAGAGACCCAGTACTTC

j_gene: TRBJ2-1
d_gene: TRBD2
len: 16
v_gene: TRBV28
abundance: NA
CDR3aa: CASTLGLAGGGNEQFF
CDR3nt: TGTGCCAGCACTCTAGGGCTAGCGGGAGGGGGTAATGAGCAGTTCTTC

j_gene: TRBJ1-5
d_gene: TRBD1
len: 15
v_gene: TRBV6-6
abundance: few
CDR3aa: CASSQLGTGNQPQHF
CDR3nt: TGTGCCAGCAGTCAACTAGGGACAGGCAATCAGCCCCAGCATTTT

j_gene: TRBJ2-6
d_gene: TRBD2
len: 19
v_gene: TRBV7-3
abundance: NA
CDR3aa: CASSNLGLAGTSGANVLTF
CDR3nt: TGTGCCAGCAGCAACTTGGGACTAGCGGGAACCTCTGGGGCCAACGTCCTGACTTTC

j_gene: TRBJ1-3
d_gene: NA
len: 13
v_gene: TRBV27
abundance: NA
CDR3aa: CASSLKSGNTIYF
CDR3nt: TGTGCCAGCAGTTTGAAAAGCGGAAACACCATATATTTT

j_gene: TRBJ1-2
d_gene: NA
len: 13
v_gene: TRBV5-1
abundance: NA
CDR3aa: CASSLTDREGYTF
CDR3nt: TGCGCCAGCAGCTTGACGGACAGAGAGGGCTACACCTTC

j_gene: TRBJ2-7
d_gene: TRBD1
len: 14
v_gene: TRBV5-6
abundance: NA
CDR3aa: CASSPGTGGYEQYF
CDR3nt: TGTGCCAGCAGCCCCGGGACAGGAGGCTACGAGCAGTACTTC

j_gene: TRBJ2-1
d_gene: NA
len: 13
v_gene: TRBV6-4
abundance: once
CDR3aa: CASSPNQGFEQFF
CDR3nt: TGTGCCAGCAGTCCGAACCAGGGATTTGAGCAGTTCTTC

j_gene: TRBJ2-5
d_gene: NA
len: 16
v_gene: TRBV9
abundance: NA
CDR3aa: CASSPPGTSEGETQYF
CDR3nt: TGTGCCAGCAGCCCCCCAGGGACTTCTGAGGGGGAGACCCAGTACTTC

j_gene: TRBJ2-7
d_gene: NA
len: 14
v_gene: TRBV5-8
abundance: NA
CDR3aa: CASSLEGLRYEQYF
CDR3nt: TGTGCCAGCAGCTTGGAGGGACTTCGGTACGAGCAGTACTTC

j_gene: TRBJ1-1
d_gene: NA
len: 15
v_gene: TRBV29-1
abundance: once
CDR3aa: CSVKLPPSVNTEAFF
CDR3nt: TGCAGCGTCAAACTCCCCCCTTCGGTGAACACTGAAGCTTTCTTT

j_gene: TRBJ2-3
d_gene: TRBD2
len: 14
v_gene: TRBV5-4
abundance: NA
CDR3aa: CASSLAGGTDTQYF
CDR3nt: TGTGCCAGCTCCTTAGCGGGAGGTACAGATACGCAGTATTTT

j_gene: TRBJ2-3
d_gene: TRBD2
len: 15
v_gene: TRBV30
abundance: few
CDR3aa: CAWSRLADGTDTQYF
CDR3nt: TGTGCCTGGAGTAGGCTAGCGGATGGCACAGATACGCAGTATTTT

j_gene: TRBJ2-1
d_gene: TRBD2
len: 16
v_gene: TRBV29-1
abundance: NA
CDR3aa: CSVIRLAGLSYNEQFF
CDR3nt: TGCAGCGTTATTCGTCTAGCGGGACTCTCCTACAATGAGCAGTTCTTC

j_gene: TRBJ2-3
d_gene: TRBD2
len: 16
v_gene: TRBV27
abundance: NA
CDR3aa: CASSRTLAGGQDTQYF
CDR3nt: TGTGCCAGCAGTCGAACCCTAGCGGGAGGCCAGGATACGCAGTATTTT

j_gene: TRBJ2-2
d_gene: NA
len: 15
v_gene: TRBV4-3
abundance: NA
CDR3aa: CASSQVLSNTGELFF
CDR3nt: TGCGCCAGCAGCCAAGTGTTATCGAACACCGGGGAGCTGTTTTTT

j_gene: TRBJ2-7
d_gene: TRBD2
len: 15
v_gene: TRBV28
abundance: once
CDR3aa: CASRSPGLATYEQYF
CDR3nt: TGTGCCAGCAGGTCGCCGGGACTAGCGACATACGAGCAGTACTTC

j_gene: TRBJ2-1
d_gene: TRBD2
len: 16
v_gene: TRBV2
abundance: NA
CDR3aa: CASSDLGTSGSNEQFF
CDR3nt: TGTGCCAGCAGTGACTTGGGGACTAGCGGGAGTAATGAGCAGTTCTTC

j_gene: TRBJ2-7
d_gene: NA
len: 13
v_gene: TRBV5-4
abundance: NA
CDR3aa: CASSLDRAYEQYF
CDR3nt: TGTGCCAGCAGCTTGGACAGGGCCTACGAGCAGTACTTC

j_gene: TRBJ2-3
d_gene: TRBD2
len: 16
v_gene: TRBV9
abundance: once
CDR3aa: CASSVDPSGGTDTQYF
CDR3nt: TGTGCCAGCAGCGTAGACCCTAGCGGGGGCACAGATACGCAGTATTTT

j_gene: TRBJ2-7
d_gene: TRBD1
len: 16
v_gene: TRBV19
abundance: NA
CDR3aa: CASRGESGTGRYEQYF
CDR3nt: TGTGCCAGTAGGGGTGAATCCGGGACAGGACGCTACGAGCAGTACTTC

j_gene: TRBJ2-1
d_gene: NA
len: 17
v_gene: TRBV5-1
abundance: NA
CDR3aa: CASATILGRTSYNEQFF
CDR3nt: TGCGCCAGCGCTACTATCCTAGGTAGGACTTCCTACAATGAGCAGTTCTTC